The 26 T cell receptor beta chains given below trace back to one sample, sequenced in a study of blood T cells in healthy people across ages. Together with a sample-barcoded 5' primer, a J-beta primer mix was included in a second PCR lasting about 7 to 12 cycles. TCRdb re-derived calls from the 5' RACE reads in MiXCR, one entry per CDR3 protein. The repertoire holds roughly 1,700,000 distinct CDR3 sequences, roughly 30% seen once, with 6.5% to 8.5% in the top ten. What was sequenced was blood. These receptors came from a woman in her 30s in good health.

V gene TRBV20-1 combines with J gene TRBJ2-7; D might be TRBD2 (6 bases). The germline V gene has CDR1 DFQATT and CDR2 SNEGSKA (reference sequence). CDR3 length: 16 residues. Trimming took off 1 base at V and 0 bases at J, with 16 bases between the two ends. CDR3 loop: CSARGPGRRGSYEQYF. Here the CDR3 DNA reads TGCAGTGCTAGAGGACCGGGACGGCGGGGCTCCTACGAGCAGTACTTC.

Concerning this clonotype itself: Possible read error: a much larger clone is one base away. This sequence joins TRBV20-1 and TRBJ2-7; perhaps TRBD1 as D (5 bases). Germline V gives CDR1 DFQATT, CDR2 SNEGSKA (reference sequence). The V end was cut by 6 bases, the J end by 3 bases, with 18 bases between. This CDR3 contains 14 residues. For the CDR3, the DNA is TGCAGTGCGTCTACGGACATGACCCTCTACGAGCAGTACTTC. This translates into CSASTDMTLYEQYF.

This clonotype was seen repeatedly, ten times or more. The rearrangement joins TRBV4-3 to TRBJ1-5, with D unclear. The CDR3 is 12 residues long. V was clipped by 1 base and J by 7 bases, with 5 bases between them. Germline CDR1 reads LGHNA; CDR2 reads YSLEER. The CDR3 sequence: CASSQGAQPQHF. The CDR3 DNA reads as TGCGCCAGCAGCCAAGGCGCGCAGCCCCAGCATTTT.

This clonotype has more than one count but fewer than ten. The chain employs TRBV20-1 and TRBJ2-5; 8 nucleotides match TRBD2. With 3 bases clipped from V and 2 bases from J, the junction kept 5 bases outside the gene matches. This CDR3 has 14 residues. CDR1 and CDR2 (germline): DFQATT, SNEGSKA (reference sequence). The CDR3 loop reads CSASGGAEQETQYF. The DNA of the CDR3 is TGCAGTGCTAGCGGGGGGGCCGAGCAAGAGACCCAGTACTTC.

This clonotype has more than one count but fewer than ten. The V gene is TRBV3-1, the J gene TRBJ1-2; 8 bases line up with TRBD1. From germline, CDR1 is LGHDT and CDR2 YNNKEL (reference sequence). This CDR3 spans 15 amino acids. V dropped 7 bases and J dropped 8; count of bases not matched to a gene: 15. CDR3 nucleotide sequence: TGTGCCAGCACACCAAGTCAGGACAGGGACGCAGGCTACACCTTC. Residues: CASTPSQDRDAGYTF.

The table lists this clonotype with many counts. The V call is TRBV5-1, the J call TRBJ2-7; 10 positions agree with TRBD1. Per germline, CDR1 SGHRS and CDR2 YFSETQ. The CDR3 is 14 amino acids. With 2 bases clipped from V and 5 bases from J, the junction kept 4 bases outside the gene matches. In nucleotides, the CDR3 is TGCGCCAGCAGCTTCGGACAGGGGGTACACGAGCAGTACTTC. Its protein product is CASSFGQGVHEQYF.

This clonotype has a count of ten or more. The chain uses TRBV5-1 and TRBJ2-7, with D perhaps assigned TRBD1 or TRBD2 (6 bases each). Germline values: CDR1 SGHRS, CDR2 YFSETQ. V dropped 1 base and J dropped 2 bases, with 13 bases sitting between them. This CDR3 has 15 residues. The CDR3 bases are TGCGCCAGCAGCTTGATCGGAGGGGGAGCCTACGAGCAGTACTTC. Amino acid sequence: CASSLIGGGAYEQYF.

The chain recombines TRBV12-3 or TRBV12-4 with TRBJ2-1; 9 nucleotides match TRBD1. The V segment lost 6 bases and the J segment 7 bases; nucleotides outside the gene matches: 7. The CDR3 totals 14 residues. This CDR3 reads CASRPTGGFNEQFF. CDR3 nucleotide sequence: TGTGCCAGCAGGCCGACAGGGGGGTTTAATGAGCAGTTCTTC.

This clonotype appeared many times. V is TRBV29-1 and J is TRBJ2-7; no firm D call. The CDR3 is made up of 13 amino acids. Per germline, CDR1 SQVTM and CDR2 ANQGSEA. V was clipped by 3 bases and J by 6 bases, with 15 bases between them. The CDR3 here is CSVDRAPSGEQYF. DNA for the CDR3: TGCAGCGTTGACCGGGCTCCGAGTGGCGAGCAGTACTTC.

This chain links TRBV6-6 with TRBJ1-4; TRBD1 might be the D (5 bases). V lost 5 bases and J lost 3, with 13 bases in between. The CDR3 is made up of 15 amino acids. CDR1 MNHNY and CDR2 SVGAGI come from the germline V gene (reference sequence). The CDR3 region is CASSQMGRPNEKLFF. The CDR3 bases are TGTGCCAGCAGTCAAATGGGACGTCCTAATGAAAAACTGTTTTTT.

This clonotype has more than one count but fewer than ten. The chain employs TRBV13 and TRBJ2-5; perhaps TRBD2 as D (6 bases). Germline CDR1 PRHDT, CDR2 FYEKMQ (reference sequence). The CDR3 sequence is 14 residues long. V was pared by 5 bases and J by 5 bases, with 15 bases between. This chain's CDR3 is CASSPRGLPETQYF. The CDR3 coding sequence is TGTGCCAGCAGCCCGAGGGGACTGCCGGAGACCCAGTACTTC.

Of note for this clonotype: Since a far larger clone is one base different, this is likely a read error. The chain uses TRBV12-3 or TRBV12-4 and TRBJ2-4; D is uncertain. The assigned J gene may be wrong: the sequence end matches TRBJ2-7 better. This CDR3 spans 12 amino acids. CDR3: CASSFVRYEQYF. The CDR3 nucleotides read TGTGCCAGCAGTTTTGTCAGATACGAGCAGTACTTC.

This chain joins TRBV29-1 and TRBJ2-1; TRBD2 aligns across 9 bases. This CDR3 is 15 amino acids long. The junction had 7 bases not matched to a gene; V was cut back by 2 bases and J by 5 bases. The germline CDR1 and CDR2 sequences are SQVTM and ANQGSEA. The DNA of the CDR3 is TGCAGCGTTGAATATAAGGGGACTAGCAACAATGAGCAGTTCTTC. Translating it yields CSVEYKGTSNNEQFF.

This clonotype was seen a few times. V and J are TRBV4-1 and TRBJ2-5; 14 nucleotides align to TRBD2. The CDR3 has 17 residues. The V and J ends lost 5 bases and 10 bases, in that order; junction bases with no gene match: 15. Germline assignment: CDR1 MGHRA and CDR2 YSYEKL. As DNA, the CDR3 is TGCGCCAGCAGCTCCTCCCCCCCCGGGACTAGCGGGGGAGTCCAGTACTTC. Residues: CASSSSPPGTSGGVQYF.

A single count supports this clonotype. The V gene is TRBV7-9, the J gene TRBJ1-2, with 9 bases identical to TRBD1. Germline values: CDR1 SEHNR, CDR2 FQNEAQ (reference sequence). Trimming at V came to 5 bases and at J to 7 bases, leaving 14 bases not matched to a gene. The CDR3 spans 16 residues. The CDR3 is CASSRLGQGKFGGYTF. The CDR3, as DNA: TGTGCCAGCAGCCGCTTGGGACAGGGAAAGTTCGGTGGCTACACCTTC.

V and J are TRBV24-1 and TRBJ1-2; weak D call: TRBD1 (5 bases). The CDR3 is 16 residues long. CDR1 is KGHDR, CDR2 SFDVKD, per germline. V shed 4 bases and J shed 0 bases, with 14 bases lying between them. The CDR3 DNA sequence: TGTGCCACCAGTGAGCGGGACGGATCAGCTAACTATGGCTACACCTTC. This gives the protein CATSERDGSANYGYTF.

The chain couples TRBV20-1 to TRBJ1-2; D is perhaps TRBD1 (5 bases). The CDR3 has 15 residues. Germline CDR1 reads DFQATT; CDR2 reads SNEGSKA (reference sequence). Trimming took off 0 bases at V and 3 bases at J, with 14 bases between the two ends. DNA of the CDR3: TGCAGTGCTAGAGAAAAGCCGGGACTGGACTATGGCTACACCTTC. This sequence encodes CSAREKPGLDYGYTF.

This clonotype was counted ten times or more. This sequence joins TRBV20-1 and TRBJ2-1; D gene uncertain. This CDR3 spans 10 amino acids. Germline values: CDR1 DFQATT, CDR2 SNEGSKA (reference sequence). V shed 6 bases and J shed 9 bases, with 9 bases lying between them. The CDR3 reads CSASDGEQFF. CDR3 nucleotide sequence: TGCAGTGCCTCGGATGGTGAGCAGTTCTTC.

This clonotype was seen many times. The chain has TRBV5-1 and TRBJ2-1, with 12 positions matching TRBD2. With V trimmed by 4 bases and J by 10 bases, 12 bases remained unmatched. This CDR3 has 16 residues. Looked up from germline, CDR1 is SGHRS and CDR2 is YFSETQ. CDR3 sequence reads: CASSASTSGSQSEQFF. CDR3 coding DNA: TGCGCCAGCAGCGCCTCGACTAGCGGGAGTCAGAGCGAGCAGTTCTTC.

This clonotype was seen a few times. The genes are TRBV15 and TRBJ2-7; the D gene is possibly TRBD2 (6 bases). Looked up from germline, CDR1 is LNHNV and CDR2 is YYDKDF (reference sequence). This CDR3 region has 14 residues. The ends were cut back, 2 bases at V and 0 bases at J, with 8 bases in the middle. CDR3 in amino acids: CATSRPGSSYEQYF. CDR3 sequence (DNA): TGTGCCACCAGCAGACCCGGGAGCTCCTACGAGCAGTACTTC.

In this sample, this clonotype turned up a few times. This chain joins TRBV20-1 and TRBJ2-4; the match to TRBD1 covers 8 bases. Germline CDR1 and CDR2: DFQATT and SNEGSKA (reference sequence). The CDR3 is 14 residues long. V gave up 6 bases and J gave up 3 bases; unmatched junction bases: 7. DNA for the CDR3: TGCAGTGCCATGACAGGGGTAGGCAAAAACATTCAGTACTTC. Encoded protein: CSAMTGVGKNIQYF.

V and J are TRBV18 and TRBJ2-7, with a tentative D call TRBD2 (6 bases). Germline loops: CDR1 KGHSH, CDR2 LQKENI. The CDR3 has 12 residues. V was clipped by 7 bases and J by 6 bases, with 13 bases between them. DNA of the CDR3: TGTGCCAGCTACGACGGGGGAGGCGAGCAGTACTTC. Its translation: CASYDGGGEQYF. Drawing the rest from reference TRBV18 and TRBJ2-7, the complete variable domain is NAGVMQNPRHLVRRRGQEARLRCSPMKGHSHVYWYRQLPEEGLKFMVYLQKENIIDESGMPKERFSAEFPKEGPSILRIQQVVRGDSAAYFCASYDGGGEQYFGPGTRLTVT.

This clonotype appeared a few times. The gene calls are TRBV12-3 or TRBV12-4 and TRBJ2-1; D perhaps matches TRBD2 (6 bases). V dropped 3 bases and J dropped 14 bases, with 11 bases sitting between them. CDR3 length equals 11 residues. CDR3 protein: CASSFQRVEFF. The CDR3 nucleotides read TGTGCCAGCAGTTTCCAGCGGGTGGAGTTCTTC.

J is TRBJ2-4 and V is TRBV5-1; the match to TRBD1 covers 9 bases. Germline values: CDR1 SGHRS, CDR2 YFSETQ. The CDR3 sequence is 15 residues long. J was trimmed by 4 bases and V by 0 bases; bases with no gene match: 2. The CDR3 spells CASSLEGTGKNIQYF. In DNA, the CDR3 is TGCGCCAGCAGCTTGGAGGGGACAGGGAAAAACATTCAGTACTTC.

This clonotype showed up many times. The rearrangement links TRBV20-1 to TRBJ2-7; TRBD2 is a possible D gene (5 bases). Germline CDR1 is DFQATT and CDR2 is SNEGSKA (reference sequence). V was pared by 5 bases and J by 7 bases, with 9 bases between. CDR3 length equals 10 residues. CDR3: CSARSGEQYF. In DNA form, the CDR3 reads TGCAGTGCTCGCTCGGGGGAGCAGTACTTC.

About this clonotype itself: A much larger clone sits a single nucleotide away, making a read error possible. CDR3 nucleotides: TGCAGCGGGGATCCACCTCTTCATGAGACCCAGTACTTC. Amino acid sequence: CSGDPPLHETQYF. The chain carries TRBV29-1 and TRBJ2-5; D unresolved. With 7 bases removed from V and 5 bases from J, the gap between germline ends came to 17 bases. This CDR3 spans 13 amino acids. CDR1 is SQVTM and CDR2 is ANQGSEA in the germline V gene.